The 17 T cell receptor beta chains reported below all come from one sample, sequenced in a study of OX40 agonist ivuxolimab in advanced cancers. Method: immunoSEQ multiplex PCR; TCRdb's copy keeps in-frame clones and lacks some. The sample carries 70,000 to 95,000 clones, 87% recorded once. Sequencing used CD4+ or CD8+ T cells sorted from blood, obtained in a trial of the OX40 agonist ivuxolimab. The source is an adult with an advanced solid tumor such as melanoma, head and neck, liver or kidney cancer.

This clone appeared a few times. The chain uses TRBV5-4 and TRBJ2-5; 12 positions agree with TRBD1. The J segment lost 5 bases and the V segment lost 4 bases, leaving 6 bases of the junction unmatched. There are 15 residues in the CDR3. Germline V gene data show CDR1 as SGHNT and CDR2 as YYREEE (reference sequence). CDR3 residues: CASSHRDRGRETQYF. The DNA of the CDR3 is TGTGCCAGCAGCCACCGGGACAGGGGGCGGGAGACCCAGTACTTC.

The chain uses TRBV19 and TRBJ2-2, with a tentative D call TRBD1 (6 bases). The CDR3 totals 14 residues. V gave up 6 bases and J gave up 6 bases, with 14 bases separating them. Germline V gene sequence: CDR1 LNHDA, CDR2 SQIVND (reference sequence). The CDR3 sequence is CASRFQGSAGELFF. The CDR3 DNA sequence: TGTGCCAGTAGATTCCAGGGGTCGGCCGGGGAGCTGTTTTTT. Drawing the rest from reference TRBV19 and TRBJ2-2, the complete variable domain is DGGITQSPKYLFRKEGQNVTLSCEQNLNHDAMYWYRQDPGQGLRLIYYSQIVNDFQKGDIAEGYSVSREKKESFPLTVTSAQKNPTAFYLCASRFQGSAGELFFGEGSRLTVL.

This chain uses TRBV15 with TRBJ2-5, with D perhaps TRBD1 (6 bases). V lost 0 bases and J 2 bases, leaving 10 bases between the germline ends. CDR3 length equals 15 residues. Per the germline V gene, CDR1 is LNHNV and CDR2 is YYDKDF (reference sequence). The CDR3 here is CATSRDTGQQETQYF. Here the CDR3 DNA reads TGTGCCACCAGCAGAGACACCGGACAGCAAGAGACCCAGTACTTC.

This sequence joins TRBV9 and TRBJ2-1, with TRBD1 matching 11 bases. The CDR3 has 16 residues. In germline, CDR1 is SGDLS, CDR2 YYNGEE. The J segment lost 4 bases and the V segment lost 0 bases, leaving 3 bases of the junction unmatched. This CDR3 reads CASSVVGTGGYNEQFF. CDR3 bases: TGTGCCAGCAGCGTAGTAGGGACAGGGGGGTACAATGAGCAGTTCTTC.

CDR3 sequence reads: CASSLGQGMDTQYF. The DNA of the CDR3 is TGCGCCAGCAGCCTGGGACAGGGGATGGATACGCAGTATTTT. This chain links TRBV5-1 with TRBJ2-3; TRBD1 matches 10 bases. CDR1 is SGHRS and CDR2 is YFSETQ in the germline V gene. The CDR3 has 14 amino acids. V was clipped by 4 bases and J by 6 bases; unmatched bases: 5.

In DNA, the CDR3 is TGCAGCGTTGAAGATCAACGCAGGGGGACCTACGAGCAGTACTTC. Translated, it gives CSVEDQRRGTYEQYF. This sequence joins TRBV29-1 and TRBJ2-7; 7 positions agree with TRBD1. Germline lookup yields CDR1 SQVTM and CDR2 ANQGSEA. After removal of 0 bases from V and 2 bases from J, the junction contained 7 bases not matched to a gene. The CDR3 has 15 residues.

The chain joins TRBV7-2 to TRBJ1-6, with D hard to call. Germline lookup yields CDR1 SGHTA and CDR2 FQGNSA. The CDR3 has 16 residues. V was shortened by 1 base and J by 3 bases, with 10 bases between the two germline ends. For the CDR3, the DNA is TGTGCCAGCAGCTTAGAGTATACGCTCTATAATTCACCCCTCCACTTT. Amino acid sequence: CASSLEYTLYNSPLHF.

The V gene is TRBV19, the J gene TRBJ2-1; the match to TRBD2 covers 7 bases. CDR1 and CDR2 (germline): LNHDA, SQIVND (reference sequence). J lost 2 bases, V lost 7 bases, and 5 bases had no gene match. CDR3 size: 14 residues. The DNA of the CDR3 is TGTGCCAGTACCCCAAGCGGGACCTACAATGAGCAGTTCTTC. Protein sequence: CASTPSGTYNEQFF.

The V gene is TRBV9, the J gene TRBJ2-2, with 10 bases aligning to TRBD2. CDR1 SGDLS and CDR2 YYNGEE come from the germline V gene. The CDR3 spans 16 residues. The V and J ends lost 4 bases and 4 bases, in that order; junction bases with no gene match: 7. The CDR3 protein is CASSLGLAKFTGELFF. In DNA form, the CDR3 reads TGTGCCAGCAGCTTGGGACTAGCGAAGTTCACCGGGGAGCTGTTTTTT.

This chain joins TRBV4-3 and TRBJ2-7; D remains ambiguous. Trimming cost V 0 bases and J 6 bases, with 9 bases left between them. The CDR3 is 13 amino acids. Germline V gene sequence: CDR1 LGHNA, CDR2 YSLEER. CDR3 region: CASSQDLGSEQYF. The CDR3 DNA reads as TGCGCCAGCAGCCAAGACCTTGGGTCCGAGCAGTACTTC.

In this sample, this clone turned up once. The rearrangement uses TRBV13 and TRBJ2-2, with TRBD2 as a possible D gene (6 bases). V was shortened by 5 bases and J by 3 bases, with 16 bases between the two germline ends. Germline values: CDR1 PRHDT, CDR2 FYEKMQ (reference sequence). This CDR3 is 16 amino acids long. The CDR3 DNA reads TGTGCCAGCAGCGCCCGGGGGAGCGGCGACACCGGGGAGCTGTTTTTT. Its translation: CASSARGSGDTGELFF.

The chain links TRBV6-1 to TRBJ2-2; D gene ambiguous. The V end was cut by 4 bases, the J end by 2 bases, with 8 bases between. This CDR3 comprises 14 residues. The germline gives CDR1 MNHNS, CDR2 SASEGT. DNA of the CDR3: TGTGCCAGCAGTGTTTGGAGTAACACCGGGGAGCTGTTTTTT. Translation gives CASSVWSNTGELFF.

The DNA of the CDR3 is TGTGCCAGCAGTTACTTCAGGGCCTCCACCGGGGAGCTGTTTTTT. It codes for CASSYFRASTGELFF. The rearrangement links TRBV6-5 to TRBJ2-2, with D perhaps matching TRBD1 (5 bases). V lost 1 base, J lost 4 bases, and 10 bases lay in between. The germline CDR1 and CDR2 sequences are MNHEY and SVGAGI. CDR3 length: 15 amino acids.

The chain employs TRBV10-3 and TRBJ1-1; perhaps TRBD1 as D (5 bases). Trimming shortened V by 1 base and J by 1 base, and 10 bases separated the two germline ends. The CDR3 is made up of 15 amino acids. CDR1 is ENHRY and CDR2 is SYGVKD in the germline V gene. The CDR3 sequence is CAISELGVPNTEAFF. CDR3 DNA sequence: TGTGCCATCAGTGAGTTAGGGGTCCCGAACACTGAAGCTTTCTTT.

The chain joins TRBV14 to TRBJ2-7; 7 bases are shared with TRBD1. The CDR3 has 13 residues. J was trimmed by 0 bases and V by 8 bases; bases with no gene match: 4. Germline V gene sequence: CDR1 SGHDN, CDR2 FVKESK. The CDR3 loop reads CASGAGGSYEQYF. CDR3 in DNA: TGTGCCAGCGGGGCAGGGGGCTCCTACGAGCAGTACTTC.

The genes are TRBV6-1 and TRBJ2-1, with 7 nucleotides matching TRBD2. Germline assignment: CDR1 MNHNS and CDR2 SASEGT. The CDR3 covers 15 residues. V lost 5 bases and J lost 10; bases outside the gene matches: 14. CDR3 in amino acids: CASSLGGSYAGEQFF. CDR3 coding DNA: TGTGCCAGCAGTCTAGGCGGGAGTTACGCTGGAGAGCAGTTCTTC.

The CDR3 nucleotides are TGCGCCAGCAGCTTTAGCGGTATCTTCACAGATACGCAGTATTTT. Protein product: CASSFSGIFTDTQYF. The rearrangement uses TRBV5-1 and TRBJ2-3, with D perhaps TRBD2 (6 bases). Trimming pared 2 bases from V and 2 bases from J, leaving 12 bases between. The CDR3 is 15 amino acids. CDR1 is SGHRS, CDR2 YFSETQ, per germline.